The present entry profiles one T cell receptor beta chain with its context. What it binds is not known. TCRdb called the 5' RACE reads again in MiXCR, with one record for every CDR3 protein. The top ten hold around 3.2% of the sample, which has around 55,000 distinct CDR3 sequences, around 21% seen once. Tregs were sorted as CD4+CD25+CD127-/low cells. The V gene's germline CDR1 is SQVTM and CDR2 ANQGSEA. The CDR3 loop spans 14 amino acids. V lost 4 bases, J lost 5 bases, and 17 bases lay in between. Overall study results and limits: Tumor-infiltrating Treg TCR alpha and beta sequences overlapped most with tumor naive CD4+ T cells, then blood naive.

The TCR comes from a female donor with breast cancer. What was sequenced was tumor-infiltrating Tregs sorted from the breast tumor. The J gene is TRBJ1-2, the V gene TRBV29-1; D uncertain. The CDR3 loop is CSVGAGPAQYGYTF. Written as DNA, the CDR3 is TGCAGCGTTGGTGCCGGGCCAGCCCAGTATGGCTACACCTTC. Full variable domain (missing parts from reference TRBV29-1 and TRBJ1-2): SAVISQKPSRDICQRGTSLTIQCQVDSQVTMMFWYRQQPGQSLTLIATANQGSEATYESGFVIDKFPISRPNLTFSTLTVSNMSPEDSSIYLCSVGAGPAQYGYTFGSGTRLTVV.